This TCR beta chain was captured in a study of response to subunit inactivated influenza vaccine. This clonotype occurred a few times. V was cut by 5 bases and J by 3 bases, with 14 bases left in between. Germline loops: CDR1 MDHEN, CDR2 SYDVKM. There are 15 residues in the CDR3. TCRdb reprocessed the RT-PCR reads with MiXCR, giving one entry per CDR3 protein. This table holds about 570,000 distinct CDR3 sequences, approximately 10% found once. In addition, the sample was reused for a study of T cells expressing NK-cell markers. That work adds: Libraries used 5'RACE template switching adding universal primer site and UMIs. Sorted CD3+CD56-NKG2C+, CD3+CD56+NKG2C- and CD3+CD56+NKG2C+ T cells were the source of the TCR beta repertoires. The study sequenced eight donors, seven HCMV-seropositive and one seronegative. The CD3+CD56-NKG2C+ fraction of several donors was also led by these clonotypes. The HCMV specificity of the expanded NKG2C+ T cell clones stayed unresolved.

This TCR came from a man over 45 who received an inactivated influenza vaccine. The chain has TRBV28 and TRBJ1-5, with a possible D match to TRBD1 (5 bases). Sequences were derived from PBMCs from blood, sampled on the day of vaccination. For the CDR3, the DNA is TGTGCCAGCAGTCCTCGGGGGGGATTCAATCAGCCCCAGCATTTT. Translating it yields CASSPRGGFNQPQHF. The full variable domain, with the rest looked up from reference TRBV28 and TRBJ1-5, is DVKVTQSSRYLVKRTGEKVFLECVQDMDHENMFWYRQDPGLGLRLIYFSYDVKMKEKGDIPEGYSVSREKKERFSLILESASTNQTSMYLCASSPRGGFNQPQHFGDGTRLSIL.